This T cell receptor (beta chain) was captured in a study of Ad26.COV2.S vaccination and SARS-CoV-2 variants. Whole-study results and caveats: Spike-specific TCR breadth in vaccine recipients exceeded that seen in placebo recipients. Analyses of TCR breadth and depth may have underestimated total T cell responses. Substantial post-vaccination breadth of spike-specific CD8+ and CD4+ T cell responses was reported.

Assay: immunoSEQ multiplex PCR; the TCRdb copy retains only in-frame clones and omits some. This repertoire shows roughly 380,000 clones, around 92% found once; its top ten account for 3% to 4%. V lost 7 bases and J lost 3, with 12 bases in between. The CDR3 totals 13 residues. From germline, CDR1 is SNHLY and CDR2 FYNNEI. Details on this clone: Its antigen is not identified.

Sequenced here: peripheral blood, sampled after recovery from COVID-19. The receptor comes from a human donor who had recovered from COVID-19. This chain links TRBV2 with TRBJ1-1, with D perhaps matching TRBD1 (6 bases). This CDR3 is CASTGRGDTEAFF. The CDR3 DNA is TGTGCCAGCACCGGAAGGGGGGACACTGAAGCTTTCTTT.